This entry describes one T cell receptor beta chain. TCRdb keeps only in-frame clones here, not all; method: immunoSEQ multiplex PCR. The data show some 84,000 clones, with about 83% seen just once and under 14% held by the top ten. V lost 0 bases and J lost 3; bases outside the gene matches: 6. This CDR3 is built from 16 residues. Germline V CDR1 and CDR2: SGHRS, YFSETQ. This entry is derived from a study of T cell responses to AZD1222 COVID-19 vaccine. Material: peripheral blood, obtained 28 days after the second AZD1222 dose. This sequence was found in an adult who received the AZD1222 COVID-19 vaccine. The chain has TRBV5-1 and TRBJ2-3, with 8 bases fitting TRBD2. The chain's CDR3 is CASSLGLAMSTDTQYF. CDR3 coding DNA: TGCGCCAGCAGCTTGGGACTAGCGATGTCAACAGATACGCAGTATTTT.